This T cell receptor beta chain was found in a study of monozygotic twins with inflammatory bowel disease. Incorporation of UMIs carrying a 6-nucleotide sample barcode was performed by template switching. TCRdb reanalyzed the 5' RACE reads and collapses them to one entry per CDR3 protein, without DNA. The sample data list around 450,000 distinct CDR3 sequences. Germline loops: CDR1 KGHDR, CDR2 SFDVKD. The CDR3 covers 13 residues. Unsorted whole blood yielded the total RNA, with T cells left unselected. A word on this clonotype: Its antigen is unidentified.

Regarding the study as a whole: Individual T cell subtypes were not distinguishable.

The TCR was taken from a human donor with ulcerative colitis or Crohn's disease, or a healthy co-twin of an affected twin (not recorded which). The V call is TRBV24-1, the J call TRBJ2-1; absent DNA, TCRdb's TRBD1 call cannot be checked. Sequencing was carried out using blood. CDR3 sequence reads: CATSLPTGSEQFF.